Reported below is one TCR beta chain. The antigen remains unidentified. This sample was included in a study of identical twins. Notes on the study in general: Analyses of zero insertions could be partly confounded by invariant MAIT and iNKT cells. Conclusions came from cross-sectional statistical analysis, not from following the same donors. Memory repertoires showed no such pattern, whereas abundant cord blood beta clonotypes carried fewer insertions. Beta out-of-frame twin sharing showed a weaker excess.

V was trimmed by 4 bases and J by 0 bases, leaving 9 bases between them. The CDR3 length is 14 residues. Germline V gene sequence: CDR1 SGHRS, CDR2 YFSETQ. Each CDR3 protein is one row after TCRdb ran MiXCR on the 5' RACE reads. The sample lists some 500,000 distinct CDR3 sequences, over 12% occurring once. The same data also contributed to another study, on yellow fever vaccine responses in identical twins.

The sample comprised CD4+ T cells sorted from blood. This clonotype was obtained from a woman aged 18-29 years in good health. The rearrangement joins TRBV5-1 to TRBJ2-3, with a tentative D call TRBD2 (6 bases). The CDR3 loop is CASSAGTSTDTQYF. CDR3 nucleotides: TGCGCCAGCAGCGCCGGGACTAGCACAGATACGCAGTATTTT.